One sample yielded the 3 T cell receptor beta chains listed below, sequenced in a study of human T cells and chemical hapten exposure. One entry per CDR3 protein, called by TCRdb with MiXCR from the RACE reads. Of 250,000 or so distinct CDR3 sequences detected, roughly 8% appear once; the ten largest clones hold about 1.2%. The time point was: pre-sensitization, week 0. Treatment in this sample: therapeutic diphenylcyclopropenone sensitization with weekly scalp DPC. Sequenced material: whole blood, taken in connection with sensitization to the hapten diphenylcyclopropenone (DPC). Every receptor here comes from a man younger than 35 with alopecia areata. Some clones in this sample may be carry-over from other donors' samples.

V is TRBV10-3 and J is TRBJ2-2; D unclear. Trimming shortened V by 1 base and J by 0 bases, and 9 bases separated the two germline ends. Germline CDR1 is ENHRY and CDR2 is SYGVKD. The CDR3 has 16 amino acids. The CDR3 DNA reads TGTGCCATCAGTGAGTTTAAGCCTACGAACACCGGGGAGCTGTTTTTT. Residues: CAISEFKPTNTGELFF.

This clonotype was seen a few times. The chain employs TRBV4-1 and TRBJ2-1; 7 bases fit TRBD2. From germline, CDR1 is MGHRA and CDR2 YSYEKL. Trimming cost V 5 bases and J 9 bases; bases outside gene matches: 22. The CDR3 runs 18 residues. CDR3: CASSSPGRVGGLRGEQFF. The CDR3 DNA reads TGCGCCAGCAGCTCCCCCGGTAGGGTGGGAGGGCTTAGGGGTGAGCAGTTCTTC.

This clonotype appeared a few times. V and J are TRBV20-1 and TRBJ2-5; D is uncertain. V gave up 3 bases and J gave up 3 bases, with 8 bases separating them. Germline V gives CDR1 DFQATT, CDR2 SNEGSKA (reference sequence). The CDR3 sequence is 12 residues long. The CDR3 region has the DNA TGCAGTGCTAGGCGGCAGAAAGAGACCCAGTACTTC. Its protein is CSARRQKETQYF.